A selection of T cell receptor beta chains follows, all from one sample in a study of early T cells in non-severe SARS-CoV-2 infection. TCRdb processed the 5' RACE reads anew with MiXCR; each CDR3 protein has one entry. The sample includes fewer than 75,000 distinct CDR3 sequences, around 19% of them seen just once. Specimen: whole blood, collected at baseline. Source of these receptors: an adult who was a healthcare worker with PCR-confirmed SARS-CoV-2 infection or an uninfected control (not recorded which). Each CDR3 is given with its conserved first and last residue. D genes are given only for firm matches. Rows give clone size only sometimes, using once, few, many, or a class for an expanded clone.

V,D,size,J,CDR3,DNA
TRBV7-2,-,-,TRBJ2-7,CASSFYREYEQYF,TGTGCCAGCAGCTTTTACAGGGAATACGAGCAGTACTTC
TRBV18,-,few,TRBJ2-1,CASSLQDNEQFF,TGTGCCAGCTCCCTTCAGGATAATGAGCAGTTCTTC
TRBV12-3/TRBV12-4,TRBD2,few,TRBJ2-7,CASSLGGGPRDEQYF,TGTGCCAGCAGTTTGGGCGGGGGGCCTCGTGACGAGCAGTACTTC
TRBV5-1,-,-,TRBJ2-7,CASSLEMPVGYEQYF,TGCGCCAGCAGCTTGGAGATGCCGGTTGGCTACGAGCAGTACTTC
TRBV2,TRBD2,few,TRBJ2-1,CASSETSAHEQFF,TGTGCCAGCAGTGAAACTAGCGCCCATGAGCAGTTCTTC
TRBV12-3/TRBV12-4,-,-,TRBJ1-1,CASSFGGESTEAFF,TGTGCCAGCAGTTTCGGGGGGGAGAGCACTGAAGCTTTCTTT
TRBV5-4,TRBD1,-,TRBJ2-3,CASSLETGGLDTQYF,TGTGCCAGCAGCTTGGAAACAGGGGGATTGGATACGCAGTATTTT
TRBV25-1,TRBD1,-,TRBJ2-3,CASSEGQVYSDTQYF,TGTGCCAGCAGTGAAGGACAGGTCTACTCAGATACGCAGTATTTT
TRBV5-6,TRBD2,many,TRBJ2-3,CASSGYSGSADTQYF,TGTGCCAGCAGCGGATATAGCGGGAGCGCAGATACGCAGTATTTT
TRBV29-1,TRBD2,-,TRBJ2-3,CSTWTSGPSDTQYF,TGCAGCACCTGGACTAGCGGACCCTCAGATACGCAGTATTTT
TRBV29-1,TRBD2,many,TRBJ2-1,CSTRTSSISEQFF,TGCAGCACCCGGACTAGCAGCATTAGTGAGCAGTTCTTC
TRBV6-1,-,-,TRBJ2-5,CASSVEGFGATQYF,TGTGCCAGCAGTGTCGAGGGGTTCGGAGCGACCCAGTACTTC
TRBV18,-,few,TRBJ2-2,CASSRKGTNTNTGELFF,TGTGCCAGCTCACGTAAAGGGACAAATACGAACACCGGGGAGCTGTTTTTT
TRBV6-5,-,few,TRBJ2-6,CASRSGRWANVLTF,TGTGCCAGCAGGTCAGGACGATGGGCCAACGTCCTGACTTTC
TRBV5-1,-,few,TRBJ1-1,CASSGEGAEAFF,TGCGCCAGCAGCGGGGAGGGGGCTGAAGCTTTCTTT
TRBV2,-,many,TRBJ2-3,CASSEAGAGWTDTQYF,TGTGCCAGCAGTGAAGCGGGCGCAGGGTGGACAGATACGCAGTATTTT
TRBV12-3/TRBV12-4,-,few,TRBJ2-3,CASSSKDTQYF,TGTGCCAGCAGTTCCAAGGATACGCAGTATTTT
TRBV7-9,TRBD1,-,TRBJ1-1,CASRQDRLNTEAFF,TGTGCCAGCAGACAGGACAGGCTGAACACTGAAGCTTTCTTT
TRBV2,-,few,TRBJ1-4,CASRPPAATNEKLFF,TGTGCCAGCAGACCTCCAGCGGCAACTAATGAAAAACTGTTTTTT
TRBV5-1,-,few,TRBJ2-1,CASSLGYRVDEQFF,TGCGCCAGCAGCTTGGGATACAGGGTGGATGAGCAGTTCTTC
TRBV9,-,many,TRBJ2-2,CASSTDPGGGELFF,TGTGCCAGCAGCACAGACCCAGGAGGAGGGGAGCTGTTTTTT
TRBV6-5,-,many,TRBJ2-7,CASRKTGTGNKGEQYF,TGTGCCAGCAGAAAAACCGGGACCGGGAATAAGGGCGAGCAGTACTTC
TRBV11-1,TRBD1,-,TRBJ1-1,CASRRQGPLDTEAFF,TGTGCCAGCAGACGACAGGGCCCACTCGACACTGAAGCTTTCTTT
TRBV6-6,TRBD1,-,TRBJ2-7,CASTARTGGPYEQYF,TGTGCCAGCACTGCAAGGACAGGGGGCCCCTACGAGCAGTACTTC
TRBV10-3,TRBD1,-,TRBJ1-5,CAISESPGGYNQPQHF,TGTGCCATCAGTGAGTCGCCAGGGGGCTACAATCAGCCCCAGCATTTT
TRBV7-2,-,few,TRBJ2-3,CASSFLGSAPSTDTQYF,TGTGCCAGCAGTTTCTTAGGCAGCGCCCCTAGCACAGATACGCAGTATTTT
TRBV6-4,-,-,TRBJ2-3,CASSETGGTDTQYF,TGTGCCAGCAGTGAAACGGGGGGCACAGATACGCAGTATTTT
TRBV12-3/TRBV12-4,-,few,TRBJ2-1,CASSLNVGGSGNEQFF,TGTGCCAGCAGTTTAAACGTGGGAGGCTCGGGTAATGAGCAGTTCTTC
TRBV27,-,-,TRBJ2-2,CASRWQSSTGELFF,TGTGCCAGCAGATGGCAGAGTTCCACCGGGGAGCTGTTTTTT
TRBV7-9,TRBD2,-,TRBJ2-3,CASSFFQREGHTQYF,TGTGCCAGCAGCTTTTTCCAGCGGGAGGGGCATACGCAGTATTTT
TRBV6-6,TRBD2,few,TRBJ2-7,CASGYSGRISSYEQYF,TGTGCCAGCGGGTATAGCGGGCGAATAAGCTCCTACGAGCAGTACTTC
TRBV14,-,few,TRBJ1-1,CASSQEALLNTEAFF,TGTGCCAGCAGCCAAGAGGCACTCTTGAACACTGAAGCTTTCTTT
TRBV24-1,-,-,TRBJ2-2,CATSDRATGELFF,TGTGCCACCAGTGATCGAGCCACCGGGGAGCTGTTTTTT
TRBV7-2,TRBD2,-,TRBJ2-3,CASSSSGSWTDTQYF,TGTGCCAGCAGCAGTAGCGGGAGTTGGACAGATACGCAGTATTTT
TRBV12-3/TRBV12-4,-,few,TRBJ1-1,CASRNRERVEAFF,TGTGCCAGCAGAAACCGGGAAAGGGTGGAAGCTTTCTTT
TRBV7-2,TRBD2,many,TRBJ2-7,CASSPRSGGSYEQYF,TGTGCCAGCAGCCCCCGGTCGGGAGGCTCCTACGAGCAGTACTTC
TRBV7-9,-,-,TRBJ2-7,CASSLRLEQYF,TGTGCCAGCAGCTTACGTCTCGAGCAGTACTTC
TRBV6-5,-,-,TRBJ2-2,CASGLIVGGELFF,TGTGCCAGCGGTTTGATCGTGGGCGGGGAGCTGTTTTTT
TRBV19,-,few,TRBJ1-2,CASSIESRNYGYTF,TGTGCCAGTAGTATAGAAAGCCGGAACTATGGCTACACCTTC
TRBV6-5,TRBD2,-,TRBJ2-5,CASSYSPAGVAQYF,TGTGCCAGCAGTTACTCGCCAGCGGGAGTTGCCCAGTACTTC
TRBV6-5,-,few,TRBJ1-1,CASSRGVNTEAFF,TGTGCCAGCAGTCGGGGTGTGAACACTGAAGCTTTCTTT
TRBV18,TRBD2,-,TRBJ2-5,CASSPRTSGLNQETQYF,TGTGCCAGCTCACCACGGACTAGCGGGTTGAACCAAGAGACCCAGTACTTC
TRBV29-1,-,-,TRBJ1-1,CSVHWAAEAFF,TGCAGCGTCCACTGGGCCGCTGAAGCTTTCTTT
TRBV27,TRBD1,few,TRBJ2-7,CASSEGTGFTYEQYF,TGTGCCAGCAGTGAAGGGACAGGCTTTACCTACGAGCAGTACTTC
TRBV29-1,TRBD1,-,TRBJ2-7,CSVDPGQGAGEQYF,TGCAGCGTTGACCCGGGACAGGGGGCAGGAGAGCAGTACTTC
TRBV12-3/TRBV12-4,TRBD1,few,TRBJ1-5,CASSKGQGIYQPQHF,TGTGCCAGCAGTAAGGGACAGGGAATCTACCAGCCCCAGCATTTT
TRBV30,-,many,TRBJ2-4,CAWSVELAKNIQYF,TGTGCCTGGAGTGTAGAATTAGCCAAAAACATTCAGTACTTC
TRBV5-1,-,few,TRBJ2-6,CASSLVAGAALGANVLTF,TGCGCCAGCAGCTTGGTGGCAGGGGCAGCTCTGGGGGCCAACGTCCTGACTTTC
TRBV30,TRBD1,-,TRBJ1-1,CAWSVTGQRNTEAFF,TGTGCCTGGAGTGTTACGGGACAGAGAAACACTGAAGCTTTCTTT
TRBV11-2,-,-,TRBJ2-7,CASSFLSSSPYEQYF,TGTGCCAGCAGCTTCCTCTCTAGCTCTCCTTACGAGCAGTACTTC
TRBV21-1,-,-,TRBJ1-1,CASSKSGGYTEAFF,TGTGCCAGCAGCAAAAGTGGAGGATACACTGAAGCTTTCTTT
TRBV4-2,TRBD1,-,TRBJ1-4,CASSQDRDSEHEKLFF,TGTGCCAGCAGCCAAGATAGGGACAGTGAACATGAAAAACTGTTTTTT
TRBV11-2,-,-,TRBJ2-3,CASSSRRGRDTQYF,TGTGCCAGCAGCTCGAGAAGGGGAAGAGATACGCAGTATTTT